This T cell receptor beta chain was captured by sequencing in a study of T cell responses to AZD1222 COVID-19 vaccine. About the study: Pooling covered second doses at about 4 or about 12 weeks.

Repertoires were generated with immunoSEQ multiplex PCR, while TCRdb's copy carries only in-frame clones and drops some. The sample lists roughly 66,000 clones; less than 90% were seen once. Trimming cost V 1 base and J 3 bases, with 10 bases left between them. The CDR3 covers 14 residues. Germline CDR1 reads SGHKS; CDR2 reads YYEKEE (reference sequence). In regard to this clone: Antigen unknown.

Findings and caveats of the study: Baseline antibody screening turned up just 6 or 7 seropositive AZD1222 recipients. There were vaccine-associated CD4 TCRs across spike, dominant at 160-218 and 743-854. Donors were mostly white British, more females; clonal diversity possibly underestimated.

The sequence came from an adult in good health. The rearrangement uses TRBV5-5 and TRBJ1-2; a weak D match, TRBD1 (5 bases). Sequenced material: peripheral blood, taken on day 0 of AZD1222 vaccination. CDR3 amino acids: CASSLIGADYGYTF. The CDR3 DNA is TGTGCCAGCAGCTTGATTGGGGCGGACTATGGCTACACCTTC. Drawing the rest from reference TRBV5-5 and TRBJ1-2, the complete variable domain is DAGVTQSPTHLIKTRGQQVTLRCSPISGHKSVSWYQQVLGQGPQFIFQYYEKEERGRGNFPDRFSARQFPNYSSELNVNALLLGDSALYLCASSLIGADYGYTFGSGTRLTVV.